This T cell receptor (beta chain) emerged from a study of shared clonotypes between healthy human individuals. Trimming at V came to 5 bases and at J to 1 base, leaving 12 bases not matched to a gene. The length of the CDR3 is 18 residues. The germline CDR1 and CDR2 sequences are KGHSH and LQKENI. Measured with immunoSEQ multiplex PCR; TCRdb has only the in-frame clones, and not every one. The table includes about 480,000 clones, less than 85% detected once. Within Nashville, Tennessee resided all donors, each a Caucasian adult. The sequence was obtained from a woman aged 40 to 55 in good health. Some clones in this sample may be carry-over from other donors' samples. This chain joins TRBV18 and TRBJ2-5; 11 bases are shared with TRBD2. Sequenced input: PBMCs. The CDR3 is CASSESGTSGWVQETQYF. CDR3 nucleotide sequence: TGTGCCAGCTCAGAGTCCGGGACTAGCGGATGGGTCCAAGAGACCCAGTACTTC.